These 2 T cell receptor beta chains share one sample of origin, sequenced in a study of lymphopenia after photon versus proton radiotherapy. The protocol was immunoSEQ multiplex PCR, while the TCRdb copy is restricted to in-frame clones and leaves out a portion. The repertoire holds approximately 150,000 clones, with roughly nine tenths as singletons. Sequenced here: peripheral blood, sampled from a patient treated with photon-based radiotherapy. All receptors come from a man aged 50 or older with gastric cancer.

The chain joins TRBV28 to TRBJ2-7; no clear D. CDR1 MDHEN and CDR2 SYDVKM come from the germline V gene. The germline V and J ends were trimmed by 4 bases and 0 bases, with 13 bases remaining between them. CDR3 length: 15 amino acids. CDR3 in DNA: TGTGCCAGCAGTTCCCGCGCAGGATACTCCTACGAGCAGTACTTC. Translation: CASSSRAGYSYEQYF.

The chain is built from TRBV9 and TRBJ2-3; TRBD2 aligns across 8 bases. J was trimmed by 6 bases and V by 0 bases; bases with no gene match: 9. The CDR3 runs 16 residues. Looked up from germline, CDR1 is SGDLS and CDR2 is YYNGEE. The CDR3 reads CASSVAGLAGMDTQYF. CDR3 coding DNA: TGTGCCAGCAGCGTAGCAGGGCTAGCGGGCATGGATACGCAGTATTTT.